These 24 T cell receptor beta chains were sequenced from one sample in a study of CD8 T cells in Susac syndrome. Reverse transcription of about 0.45 to 1 ug RNA was performed with random hexamers. TCRdb re-analysed the immunoSEQ multiplex PCR reads in MiXCR, keeping a single row per CDR3 protein. The sample holds more than 150,000 distinct CDR3 sequences, more than 95% seen once. Sequenced material: CD4+ T cells from PBMCs. All receptors derive from a human donor with Susac syndrome.

V is TRBV2 and J is TRBJ2-3, with TRBD2 identical over 8 bases. The V and J ends lost 9 bases and 4 bases, in that order; junction bases with no gene match: 9. CDR1 is SNHLY and CDR2 is FYNNEI in the germline V gene. There are 14 residues in the CDR3. The CDR3 reads CARGASGGADTQYF. The CDR3 DNA reads as TGTGCCAGGGGAGCGAGCGGGGGCGCAGATACGCAGTATTTT.

The chain couples TRBV6-6 to TRBJ2-7; D might be TRBD1 (6 bases). The CDR3 is 13 residues long. Germline V CDR1 and CDR2: MNHNY, SVGAGI (reference sequence). V was clipped by 6 bases and J by 2 bases, with 11 bases between them. CDR3 sequence: CASRPRGPYEQYF. For the CDR3, the DNA is TGTGCCAGCAGGCCCAGGGGCCCCTACGAGCAGTACTTC.

This rearrangement joins TRBV19 to TRBJ1-5; no clear D gene. V gave up 11 bases and J gave up 5 bases, with 13 bases separating them. Looked up from germline, CDR1 is LNHDA and CDR2 is SQIVND (reference sequence). This CDR3 is 12 amino acids long. CDR3 sequence (DNA): TGTGCCTCCGGGTTTATCGATCAGCCCCAGCATTTT. Protein: CASGFIDQPQHF. Together with reference TRBV19 and TRBJ1-5, the CDR3 gives the full variable domain: DGGITQSPKYLFRKEGQNVTLSCEQNLNHDAMYWYRQDPGQGLRLIYYSQIVNDFQKGDIAEGYSVSREKKESFPLTVTSAQKNPTAFYLCASGFIDQPQHFGDGTRLSIL.

This chain uses TRBV20-1 with TRBJ1-5, with D maybe TRBD1 (5 bases). V was pared by 6 bases and J by 7 bases, with 13 bases between. This CDR3 has 12 amino acids. The germline V gene encodes CDR1 DFQATT and CDR2 SNEGSKA (reference sequence). The CDR3 nucleotides are TGCAGTGCCTCAGGGCCAGGGCAGCCCCAGCATTTT. Translation gives CSASGPGQPQHF.

The chain carries TRBV4-1 and TRBJ1-1; D remains ambiguous. The CDR3 is 15 residues long. From germline, CDR1 is MGHRA and CDR2 YSYEKL. The V and J ends lost 3 bases and 4 bases respectively, with 15 bases between them. The CDR3 here is CASSQTPGVGTEAFF. The CDR3, as DNA: TGCGCCAGCAGCCAGACGCCCGGGGTAGGCACTGAAGCTTTCTTT.

V gene TRBV27 combines with J gene TRBJ2-7, with 7 bases fitting TRBD1. Germline V gene sequence: CDR1 MNHEY, CDR2 SMNVEV (reference sequence). The CDR3 is made up of 12 amino acids. J was trimmed by 6 bases and V by 3 bases; bases with no gene match: 2. The CDR3 DNA reads TGTGCCAGCAGTTTTAAGGGGGCCGAGCAGTACGTC. This gives the protein CASSFKGAEQYV.

The chain joins TRBV5-1 to TRBJ2-7, with D unresolved. Between the trimmed V and J ends, which lost 6 bases and 2 bases, there was a span of 15 bases. The germline gives CDR1 SGHRS, CDR2 YFSETQ. The CDR3 is 14 residues long. The CDR3 DNA follows: TGCGCCAGCAAAGGTCAGAACTCCGCCTACGAGCAGTACTTC. It is translated as CASKGQNSAYEQYF.

V gene TRBV5-1 combines with J gene TRBJ1-1; D is uncertain. V lost 0 bases, J lost 5 bases, and 11 bases lay in between. Germline CDR1 and CDR2: SGHRS and YFSETQ. The CDR3 length is 14 residues. The CDR3 nucleotides are TGCGCCAGCAGCTTGGCCCAACACGGGACTGAAGCTTTCTTT. This translates into CASSLAQHGTEAFF.

J is TRBJ1-1 and V is TRBV5-1; possibly TRBD1 for D (5 bases). The CDR3 extends over 16 amino acids. CDR1 and CDR2 (germline): SGHRS, YFSETQ. Trimming took 4 bases from V and 2 from J, leaving 18 bases between them. This CDR3 reads CASSPAVGRGNTEAFF. The CDR3 bases are TGCGCCAGCAGCCCCGCAGTCGGGAGGGGAAACACTGAAGCTTTCTTT.

The J gene is TRBJ1-1, the V gene TRBV30; unclear D gene. Germline lookup yields CDR1 GTSNPN and CDR2 SVGIG (reference sequence). The ends were cut back, 3 bases at V and 9 bases at J, with 14 bases in the middle. The CDR3 spans 12 residues. For the CDR3, the DNA is TGTGCCTGGAGAGGGCCTGGCTTTCAAGCTTTCTTT. Protein sequence: CAWRGPGFQAFF.

This rearrangement joins TRBV2 to TRBJ2-5; D is unresolved. Germline V gives CDR1 SNHLY, CDR2 FYNNEI. The CDR3 contains 13 residues. The V end lost 2 bases, the J end lost 9 bases, and 13 bases lay between the germline ends. The DNA of the CDR3 is TGTGCCAGCAGTGAACAGCGTAGCCGGGCCCAGTACTTC. Amino acids: CASSEQRSRAQYF.

The CDR3 DNA reads TGTGCCACCAGCCCATCGGGACAGACTAGCAATCAGCCCCAGCATTTT. It yields the protein CATSPSGQTSNQPQHF. The J gene is TRBJ1-5, the V gene TRBV24-1; TRBD1 matches at 7 bases. J gave up 0 bases and V 7 bases, and 8 bases lay outside the gene matches. CDR3 length equals 16 residues. Germline CDR1 and CDR2: KGHDR and SFDVKD.

This rearrangement joins TRBV7-2 to TRBJ2-7; D not certain. CDR3 length: 17 residues. V was shortened by 0 bases and J by 3 bases, with 18 bases between the two germline ends. Germline lookup yields CDR1 SGHTA and CDR2 FQGNSA. CDR3 sequence (DNA): TGTGCCAGCAGCTTAGCGCGCTCTATGGTTTCCATCTACGAGCAGTACTTC. Its protein product is CASSLARSMVSIYEQYF. Based on the CDR3 plus reference TRBV7-2 and TRBJ2-7, the full variable domain is GAGVSQSPSNKVTEKGKDVELRCDPISGHTALYWYRQSLGQGLEFLIYFQGNSAPDKSGLPSDRFSAERTGGSVSTLTIQRTQQEDSAVYLCASSLARSMVSIYEQYFGPGTRLTVT.

The V call is TRBV28, the J call TRBJ2-7; 8 bases align to TRBD2. In germline, CDR1 is MDHEN, CDR2 SYDVKM. CDR3 size: 16 residues. V dropped 6 bases and J dropped 0; count of bases not matched to a gene: 10. The CDR3 sequence: CASSPRLARSSYEQYF. CDR3 nucleotides: TGTGCCAGCAGCCCCCGACTAGCGAGATCCTCCTACGAGCAGTACTTC.

This chain joins TRBV29-1 and TRBJ1-1; no clear D. Germline-derived CDR1 and CDR2 are SQVTM and ANQGSEA. Trimming removed 4 bases from V and 6 bases from J, with 6 bases in between. The CDR3 loop spans 10 amino acids. CDR3 coding DNA: TGCAGCGTTGGGAGCGCTGAAGCTTTCTTT. Its protein is CSVGSAEAFF.

This clonotype has only one observation. The gene calls are TRBV28 and TRBJ1-2, with 7 bases that match TRBD1. Germline CDR1 is MDHEN and CDR2 is SYDVKM. CDR3 size: 14 residues. V gave up 2 bases and J gave up 4 bases; unmatched junction bases: 4. The CDR3 DNA reads as TGTGCCAGCAGTTTACAACACAGGGGCTATGGCTACACCTTC. Its translation is CASSLQHRGYGYTF.

This chain joins TRBV12-3 or TRBV12-4 and TRBJ1-1; D call uncertain. V was pared by 2 bases and J by 4 bases, with 11 bases between. This CDR3 spans 14 amino acids. CDR3: CASSLRGSGTEAFF. The CDR3 DNA sequence: TGTGCCAGCAGTTTAAGAGGGTCCGGCACTGAAGCTTTCTTT.

J is TRBJ2-4 and V is TRBV29-1; no definite D call. The germline CDR1 and CDR2 sequences are SQVTM and ANQGSEA. The germline V and J ends were trimmed by 5 bases and 2 bases, with 7 bases remaining between them. The CDR3 contains 12 residues. The CDR3 region has the DNA TGCAGCGTTCTGCCCTCCAAAAACATTCAGTACTTC. Its translation: CSVLPSKNIQYF.

This clonotype was found once. The rearrangement joins TRBV3-1 to TRBJ2-7; no reliable D call. Between the trimmed V and J ends, which lost 1 base and 6 bases, there was a span of 10 bases. The CDR3 extends over 13 amino acids. Germline-derived CDR1 and CDR2 are LGHDT and YNNKEL (reference sequence). CDR3 nucleotide sequence: TGTGCCAGCAGCCAAGTAATAGGGTTCGAGCAGTACTTC. Protein product: CASSQVIGFEQYF.

V is TRBV12-3 or TRBV12-4 and J is TRBJ2-7, with TRBD2 as a possible D gene (6 bases). This CDR3 has 15 amino acids. Trimming stripped 7 bases from V and 7 bases from J, with 23 bases between. The CDR3 nucleotides read TGTGCCAGCAAACCCACCGGGACTCCGGCGCGGGAGCAGTACTTC. It codes for CASKPTGTPAREQYF.

This clonotype has a single count. The chain is built from TRBV5-1 and TRBJ2-5; 9 bases agree with TRBD1. CDR1 is SGHRS, CDR2 YFSETQ, per germline. The CDR3 runs to 16 residues. The trim removed 4 bases at V and 0 bases at J, leaving 7 bases unmatched. CDR3 in amino acids: CASSGGTGSDQETQYF. The CDR3 DNA sequence: TGCGCCAGCAGCGGAGGGACAGGGTCTGACCAAGAGACCCAGTACTTC.

The chain couples TRBV15 to TRBJ1-5; no definite D call. Germline values: CDR1 LNHNV, CDR2 YYDKDF (reference sequence). The CDR3 sequence is 17 residues long. Trimming took 0 bases from V and 0 from J, leaving 12 bases between them. The DNA of the CDR3 is TGTGCCACCAGCAGAGAGCAGCGGACGGTTAGCAATCAGCCCCAGCATTTT. Translation: CATSREQRTVSNQPQHF.

The rearrangement joins TRBV29-1 to TRBJ2-7; D ambiguous. The V end lost 5 bases, the J end lost 3 bases, and 8 bases lay between the germline ends. This CDR3 comprises 11 residues. Germline V gene sequence: CDR1 SQVTM, CDR2 ANQGSEA. In DNA form, the CDR3 reads TGCAGCGTTCAGAAATTCTACGAGCAGTACTTC. Protein sequence: CSVQKFYEQYF.

The chain joins TRBV28 to TRBJ2-3; possible D gene TRBD2, 6 bases. This CDR3 contains 18 residues. Germline CDR1 reads MDHEN; CDR2 reads SYDVKM. Trimming took 7 bases from V and 4 from J, leaving 27 bases between them. The DNA of the CDR3 is TGTGCCAGCACGATCGCCTCCGGGCCCACTAGCTTCTCAGATACGCAGTATTTT. Its translation: CASTIASGPTSFSDTQYF.